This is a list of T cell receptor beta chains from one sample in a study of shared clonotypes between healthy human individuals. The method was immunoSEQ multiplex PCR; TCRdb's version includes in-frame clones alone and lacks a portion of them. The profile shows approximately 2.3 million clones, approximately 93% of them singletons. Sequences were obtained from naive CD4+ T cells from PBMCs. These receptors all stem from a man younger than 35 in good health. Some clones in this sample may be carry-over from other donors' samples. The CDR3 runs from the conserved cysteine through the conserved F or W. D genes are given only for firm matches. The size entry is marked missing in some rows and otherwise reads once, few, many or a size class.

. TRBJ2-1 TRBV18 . CASSPTRSYNEQFF TGTGCCAGCTCACCAACCAGGTCCTACAATGAGCAGTTCTTC
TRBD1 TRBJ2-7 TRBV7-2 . CASSWDRGNEQYF TGTGCCAGCAGCTGGGACAGGGGAAACGAGCAGTACTTC
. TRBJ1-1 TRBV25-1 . CASRPLGGNTEAFF TGTGCCAGCAGACCGTTGGGGGGAAACACTGAAGCTTTCTTT
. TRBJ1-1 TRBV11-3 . CASSFSEGTEAFF TGTGCCAGCAGCTTCTCGGAGGGCACTGAAGCTTTCTTT
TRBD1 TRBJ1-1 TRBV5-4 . CASSSKDRAEAFF TGTGCCAGCAGCTCTAAGGACAGGGCTGAAGCTTTCTTT
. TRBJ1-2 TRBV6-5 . CASSSRAPGTYYGYIF TGTGCCAGCAGTTCGAGGGCCCCCGGGACGTACTATGGCTACATCTTC
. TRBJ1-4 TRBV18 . CASSPRAINEKLFF TGTGCCAGCTCACCACGGGCCATTAATGAAAAACTGTTTTTT
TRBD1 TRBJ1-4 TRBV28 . CASSPRQGAETNEKLFF TGTGCCAGCAGTCCCCGACAGGGGGCAGAGACTAATGAAAAACTGTTTTTT
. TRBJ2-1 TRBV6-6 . CASTLGTGLNEQFF TGTGCCAGCACCCTAGGGACTGGTTTAAATGAGCAGTTCTTC
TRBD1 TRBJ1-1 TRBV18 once CASSQGQGATEAFF TGTGCCAGCTCCCAGGGACAGGGGGCTACTGAAGCTTTCTTT
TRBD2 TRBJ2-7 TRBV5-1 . CASSWDSGTNYEQYF TGCGCCAGCAGCTGGGATAGCGGGACGAACTACGAGCAGTACTTC
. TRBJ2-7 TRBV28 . CASSPVSFRGYEQYF TGTGCCAGCAGTCCCGTGTCGTTCCGGGGCTACGAGCAGTACTTC
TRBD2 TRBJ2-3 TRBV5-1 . CASRRLAGADTQYF TGCGCCAGTCGTCGACTAGCGGGAGCGGATACGCAGTATTTT
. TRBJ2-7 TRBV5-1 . CASSLEVQQGAEQYF TGCGCCAGCAGCTTGGAGGTTCAACAGGGCGCCGAGCAGTACTTC
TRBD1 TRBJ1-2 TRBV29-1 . CSVEDATGGESTF TGCAGCGTTGAAGACGCGACAGGGGGGGAGAGCACCTTC
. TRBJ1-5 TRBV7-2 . CASSTREGGNQPQHF TGTGCCAGCAGCACCCGAGAGGGGGGCAATCAGCCCCAGCATTTT
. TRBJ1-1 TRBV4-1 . CASSQADGSEAFF TGCGCCAGCAGCCAAGCAGACGGGTCTGAAGCTTTCTTT
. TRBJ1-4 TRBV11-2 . CASSRVFREKLFF TGTGCCAGCAGCCGCGTATTTCGGGAAAAACTGTTTTTT
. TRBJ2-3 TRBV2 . CASKAGYTDTQYF TGTGCCAGCAAGGCGGGCTACACAGATACGCAGTATTTT
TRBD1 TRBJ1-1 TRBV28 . CASSLLGQGAYTEAFF TGTGCCAGCAGTTTATTGGGACAGGGGGCATACACTGAAGCTTTCTTT
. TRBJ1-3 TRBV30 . CAWTRISGNTIYF TGTGCCTGGACCCGGATCTCTGGAAACACCATATATTTT
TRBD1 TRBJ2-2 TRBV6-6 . CASSYDRGGTGELFF TGTGCCAGCAGCTACGACAGGGGTGGAACCGGGGAGCTGTTTTTT
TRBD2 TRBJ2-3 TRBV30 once CAWSVLMRPSGSRDTQYF TGTGCCTGGAGTGTACTAATGAGGCCTAGCGGGAGCCGAGATACGCAGTATTTT
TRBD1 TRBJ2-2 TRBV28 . CASSAPGDRGTGELFF TGTGCCAGCAGTGCCCCAGGAGACAGGGGAACCGGGGAGCTGTTTTTT